This T cell receptor (beta chain) was observed in a study of blood T cell repertoires in COVID-19. About the study: Sites across the United States, Italy and Spain contributed samples from acute and convalescent COVID-19. PBMCs, B-cell-depleted T cells, or T cells were the source of the cDNA or gDNA that made up the material.

Per the original data handling: Amplification of reference gene primers provided the estimated nucleated cell counts. Using immunoSEQ multiplex PCR, the repertoire was profiled, and TCRdb retains in-frame clones only, with some absent. The V and J calls and clone size were taken over from that table, and D and trimming were inferred from the DNA. The table records some 150,000 clones, about four fifths of them present only once. Sequencing input: peripheral blood. This TCR was recovered from a human donor with acute or convalescent COVID-19. The donor label of this sample is uncertain.

The CDR3 spells CASSTGSRSGEKLFF. The CDR3 DNA reads TGCGCCAGCTCCACCGGGTCTCGGAGCGGTGAAAAACTGTTTTTT. The rearrangement links TRBV5-1 to TRBJ1-4, with D uncertain. CDR3 size: 15 residues. CDR1 and CDR2 (germline): SGHRS, YFSETQ. V lost 7 bases to trimming and J lost 7 bases, with 20 bases between them.